The 21 T cell receptor beta chains given below trace back to one sample, sequenced in a study of OX40 agonist ivuxolimab in advanced cancers. Here immunoSEQ multiplex PCR was the method, and the copy in TCRdb shows in-frame clones only, minus some. Among about 47,000 clones, 80% to 90% were seen once, and the ten largest hold around 14%. The source was CD4+ or CD8+ T cells sorted from blood, collected in a trial of the OX40 agonist ivuxolimab. The receptors stem from an adult with an advanced solid tumor such as melanoma, head and neck, liver or kidney cancer.

CDR3 coding DNA: TGTGCCAGCAGCCCACTAGCGGGGGGATCCTACGAGCAGTACTTC. Protein sequence: CASSPLAGGSYEQYF. The gene calls are TRBV5-6 and TRBJ2-7; 12 bases agree with TRBD2. The V gene end was trimmed by 4 bases and the J gene end by 1 base; junction bases not matched to a gene: 3. The CDR3 loop spans 15 amino acids. In germline, CDR1 is SGHDT, CDR2 YYEEEE.

The V call is TRBV4-2, the J call TRBJ2-7; the D call may be TRBD1 or TRBD2 (5 bases each). Trimming stripped 4 bases from V and 4 bases from J, with 11 bases between. This CDR3 region has 13 residues. The V gene's germline CDR1 is LGHNA and CDR2 YNFKEQ. In DNA form, the CDR3 reads TGTGCCAGCAGCCGGGGAGCAGGGTACGAGCAGTACTTC. Encoded protein: CASSRGAGYEQYF.

This clone was observed a single time. The chain recombines TRBV10-3 with TRBJ2-3, with no clear D. Per the germline V gene, CDR1 is ENHRY and CDR2 is SYGVKD. The V end lost 6 bases, the J end lost 6 bases, and 10 bases lay between the germline ends. The CDR3 spans 12 residues. The DNA of the CDR3 is TGTGCCATCAGGGACCAGGATGATACGCAGTATTTT. It yields the protein CAIRDQDDTQYF.

The chain has TRBV27 and TRBJ2-7; 12 bases fit TRBD2. CDR1 and CDR2 from the germline V gene are MNHEY and SMNVEV (reference sequence). V lost 6 bases and J lost 1; bases outside the gene matches: 4. The CDR3 runs to 15 residues. CDR3 loop: CASSPSGGGSYEQYF. In nucleotides, the CDR3 is TGTGCCAGCAGCCCTAGCGGGGGGGGGTCCTACGAGCAGTACTTC.

This chain uses TRBV6-5 with TRBJ1-1; the D is unclear. The length of the CDR3 is 14 residues. Germline V gene sequence: CDR1 MNHEY, CDR2 SVGAGI. V shed 3 bases and J shed 0 bases, with 8 bases lying between them. As DNA, the CDR3 is TGTGCCAGCAGTTATTCCCGGATGAACACTGAAGCTTTCTTT. Translating it yields CASSYSRMNTEAFF.

The CDR3 protein is CASSPYPRDGLMNTEAFF. The CDR3, as DNA: TGTGCCAGCAGCCCTTACCCCAGGGACGGCCTCATGAACACTGAAGCTTTCTTT. The rearrangement joins TRBV7-3 to TRBJ1-1, with a weak D call TRBD1 (5 bases). V lost 5 bases to trimming and J lost 0 bases, with 22 bases between them. This CDR3 has 18 amino acids. CDR1 is SGHTA, CDR2 FQGTGA, per germline.

The chain carries TRBV18 and TRBJ2-3, with 11 bases matching TRBD2. The CDR3 contains 15 residues. CDR1 is KGHSH, CDR2 LQKENI, per germline. V trimming: 3 bases; J trimming: 7 bases; junction bases outside the gene matches: 6. CDR3 nucleotide sequence: TGTGCCAGCTCACCTAGTAGCGGGGGGGTCAATACGCAGTATTTT. This encodes CASSPSSGGVNTQYF.

J is TRBJ2-2 and V is TRBV27; 7 positions agree with TRBD1. With V trimmed by 6 bases and J by 3 bases, 10 bases remained unmatched. Germline lookup yields CDR1 MNHEY and CDR2 SMNVEV (reference sequence). This CDR3 comprises 16 residues. The chain's CDR3 is CASSIKETGDTGELFF. CDR3 DNA sequence: TGTGCCAGCAGCATAAAAGAAACAGGGGACACCGGGGAGCTGTTTTTT.

The V and J genes are TRBV7-9 and TRBJ1-2, with 12 bases that match TRBD1. The CDR3 has 14 residues. Trimming at V came to 3 bases and at J to 6 bases, leaving 2 bases not matched to a gene. Germline V gene sequence: CDR1 SEHNR, CDR2 FQNEAQ (reference sequence). The CDR3, as DNA: TGTGCCAGCAGCTTGGGACAGGGGGCGGATGGCTACACCTTC. Protein product: CASSLGQGADGYTF. The full variable domain, completed using reference TRBV7-9 and TRBJ1-2, is DTGVSQNPRHKITKRGQNVTFRCDPISEHNRLYWYRQTLGQGPEFLTYFQNEAQLEKSRLLSDRFSAERPKGSFSTLEIQRTEQGDSAMYLCASSLGQGADGYTFGSGTRLTVV.

About this clone: The junction shows a germline mismatch at one end, possibly a read error. Other DNA sequences in the same sample also yield this CDR3. The chain has TRBV6-1 and TRBJ1-2, with D possibly matching TRBD1 (5 bases). CDR1 is MNHNS and CDR2 is SASEGT in the germline V gene. The length of the CDR3 is 15 residues. CDR3 region: CASSEVGHAGKSYTF. The CDR3 DNA follows: TGTGCCAGCAGCGAAGTGGGGCATGCAGGGAAGAGCTACACCTTC.

The J gene is TRBJ1-5, the V gene TRBV5-1, with a possible D match to TRBD1 (5 bases). The CDR3 is made up of 17 amino acids. V was trimmed by 3 bases and J by 1 base, leaving 17 bases between them. Germline V gives CDR1 SGHRS, CDR2 YFSETQ. The CDR3 reads CASSSKGAVGSNQPQHF. CDR3 bases: TGCGCCAGCAGCTCCAAAGGGGCGGTGGGGAGCAATCAGCCCCAGCATTTT.

This chain connects TRBV4-1 to TRBJ1-4, with D unclear. V was pared by 0 bases and J by 8 bases, with 7 bases between. The germline gives CDR1 MGHRA, CDR2 YSYEKL. The CDR3 is 13 amino acids. CDR3 sequence (DNA): TGCGCCAGCAGCCAAGACAGACGGGAAAAACTGTTTTTT. Translated: CASSQDRREKLFF.

The V and J genes are TRBV5-4 and TRBJ1-4, with D possibly being TRBD1 (5 bases). The V gene lost 2 bases and the J gene lost 1 base, with 9 bases spanning the gap. Germline V gene lookup returns CDR1 SGHNT and CDR2 YYREEE (reference sequence). This CDR3 spans 15 amino acids. Here the CDR3 reads CASSFFGGTNEKLFF. The CDR3, as DNA: TGTGCCAGCAGCTTCTTTGGGGGAACTAATGAAAAACTGTTTTTT.

The chain is built from TRBV19 and TRBJ2-7, with D possibly matching TRBD2 (6 bases). The germline V gene encodes CDR1 LNHDA and CDR2 SQIVND (reference sequence). This CDR3 has 15 amino acids. Trimming cost V 1 base and J 7 bases, with 17 bases left between them. The CDR3 DNA is TGTGCCAGTAGTATAGCGGGGGTCGGTATATTGGAGCAGTACTTC. Translated, it gives CASSIAGVGILEQYF. Filled out from reference TRBV19 and TRBJ2-7, the complete variable domain reads DGGITQSPKYLFRKEGQNVTLSCEQNLNHDAMYWYRQDPGQGLRLIYYSQIVNDFQKGDIAEGYSVSREKKESFPLTVTSAQKNPTAFYLCASSIAGVGILEQYFGPGTRLTVT.

This rearrangement joins TRBV9 to TRBJ2-6, with D possibly being TRBD1 (6 bases). The V end was cut by 1 base, the J end by 0 bases, with 14 bases between. The CDR3 is 18 amino acids. CDR1 is SGDLS, CDR2 YYNGEE, per germline. Here the CDR3 DNA reads TGTGCCAGCAGCGTACTGGACAGACCTAGCTCTGGGGCCAACGTCCTGACTTTC. It codes for CASSVLDRPSSGANVLTF. Using reference TRBV9 and TRBJ2-6 for the parts outside the CDR3, the full variable domain is DSGVTQTPKHLITATGQRVTLRCSPRSGDLSVYWYQQSLDQGLQFLIQYYNGEERAKGNILERFSAQQFPDLHSELNLSSLELGDSALYFCASSVLDRPSSGANVLTFGAGSRLTVL.

The chain carries TRBV10-3 and TRBJ2-3; D remains ambiguous. This CDR3 is built from 13 residues. The germline gives CDR1 ENHRY, CDR2 SYGVKD. V lost 3 bases and J 4 bases, leaving 8 bases between the germline ends. CDR3 in DNA: TGTGCCATCAGTGATGATGGGCCAGATACGCAGTATTTT. Translation gives CAISDDGPDTQYF.

V is TRBV19 and J is TRBJ2-6; D gene ambiguous. The CDR3 totals 14 residues. Germline loops: CDR1 LNHDA, CDR2 SQIVND (reference sequence). V lost 5 bases, J lost 4 bases, and 9 bases lay in between. The CDR3 DNA follows: TGTGCCAGTAGTCCGCGACGGGGGGCCAACGTCCTGACTTTC. Translation gives CASSPRRGANVLTF.

In the case of this clone: Different DNA sequences within this sample yield the same CDR3. This chain uses TRBV30 with TRBJ2-7; 10 bases agree with TRBD1. Germline V CDR1 and CDR2: GTSNPN, SVGIG (reference sequence). This CDR3 region has 14 residues. Losses at the gene ends were 0 bases for V and 3 bases for J; bases not matched to a gene: 2. The CDR3 DNA is TGTGCCTGGAGTGTAGGGACAGGGGACTACGAGCAGTACTTC. Its protein product is CAWSVGTGDYEQYF.

The chain joins TRBV5-4 to TRBJ1-1; a possible D gene is TRBD1 (5 bases). Germline-derived CDR1 and CDR2 are SGHNT and YYREEE (reference sequence). V dropped 1 base and J dropped 1 base, with 11 bases sitting between them. This CDR3 contains 15 residues. The CDR3 DNA reads TGTGCCAGCAGCTTGTATGGGACGCCGAACACTGAAGCTTTCTTT. Protein sequence: CASSLYGTPNTEAFF. Supplemented by reference TRBV5-4 and TRBJ1-1, the full variable domain reads ETGVTQSPTHLIKTRGQQVTLRCSSQSGHNTVSWYQQALGQGPQFIFQYYREEENGRGNFPPRFSGLQFPNYSSELNVNALELDDSALYLCASSLYGTPNTEAFFGQGTRLTVV.

The CDR3 loop reads CAWSRDRGNTGELFF. In DNA, the CDR3 is TGTGCCTGGAGTAGGGACAGGGGGAACACCGGGGAGCTGTTTTTT. This chain joins TRBV30 and TRBJ2-2; 10 bases align to TRBD1. With 2 bases clipped from V and 1 base from J, the junction kept 1 base outside the gene matches. This CDR3 has 15 amino acids. Germline CDR1 GTSNPN, CDR2 SVGIG (reference sequence). The full variable domain, with the rest looked up from reference TRBV30 and TRBJ2-2, is SQTIHQWPATLVQPVGSPLSLECTVEGTSNPNLYWYRQAAGRGLQLLFYSVGIGQISSEVPQNLSASRPQDRQFILSSKKLLLSDSGFYLCAWSRDRGNTGELFFGEGSRLTVL.

In DNA, the CDR3 is TGTGCCAGCAGCCCCGAGAGAAATGAGCAGTTCTTC. Residues: CASSPERNEQFF. This chain uses TRBV13 with TRBJ2-1; D is ambiguous. Germline V gene sequence: CDR1 PRHDT, CDR2 FYEKMQ (reference sequence). Trimming removed 5 bases from V and 7 bases from J, with 9 bases in between. The CDR3 has 12 amino acids.